Listed here are 3 T cell receptor beta chains from one sample, sequenced in a study of blood T cell repertoires in COVID-19. TCRdb's table, derived via immunoSEQ multiplex PCR, lists solely in-frame clones and lacks some. The sample has some 190,000 clones, 70% to 90% seen once. Sequencing input: peripheral blood. All receptors derive from a man aged 60 to 69 with acute or convalescent COVID-19.

This sequence joins TRBV10-3 and TRBJ1-3, with 8 bases aligning to TRBD1. The length of the CDR3 is 13 residues. V shed 8 bases, J shed 4 bases, and the junction held 4 bases outside the gene matches. The germline gives CDR1 ENHRY, CDR2 SYGVKD. This CDR3 reads CAIQGASGNTIYF. CDR3 coding DNA: TGTGCCATCCAGGGGGCTTCGGGAAACACCATATATTTT.

The chain links TRBV5-1 to TRBJ1-2; the match to TRBD1 covers 9 bases. The CDR3 length is 15 residues. Germline V gene lookup returns CDR1 SGHRS and CDR2 YFSETQ. The ends lost 0 bases at V and 8 bases at J; junction bases unmatched: 8. This chain's CDR3 is CASSLDGQGRLGYTF. CDR3 nucleotides: TGCGCCAGCAGCTTGGACGGACAGGGGAGGTTAGGCTACACCTTC.

V usage is TRBV30 and J usage is TRBJ1-5; weak D call: TRBD1 (5 bases). This CDR3 spans 13 amino acids. Between the trimmed V and J ends, which lost 4 bases and 2 bases, there was a span of 9 bases. CDR1 GTSNPN and CDR2 SVGIG come from the germline V gene (reference sequence). CDR3 protein: CAWTRGGNQPQHF. The CDR3 nucleotides read TGTGCCTGGACCCGGGGGGGCAATCAGCCCCAGCATTTT.